Listed below are T cell receptor beta chains from one sample, sequenced in a study of blood T cell repertoires in COVID-19. Profiled with immunoSEQ multiplex PCR; TCRdb holds only in-frame clones, not every one. The sample comprises over 200,000 clones, 90% to 95% of which are singletons, and around 0.84% rests with the top ten. The material sequenced was peripheral blood. Receptors were obtained from a man in his sixties with COVID-19, enrolled during active disease. Each CDR3 is given with its conserved first and last residue. D genes are given only for firm matches. Rows give clone size only sometimes, using once, few, many, or a class for an expanded clone.

v_gene	d_gene	j_gene	abundance	CDR3nt	CDR3aa
TRBV5-1	-	TRBJ1-1	-	TGCGCCAGCAGCTTGGATCAGGCGACGACGAACACTGAAGCTTTCTTT	CASSLDQATTNTEAFF
TRBV6-4	TRBD1	TRBJ2-7	-	TGTGCCAGGGGGGTAGCTCTGGGACAGCCGAGGACCTACGAGCAGTACTTC	CARGVALGQPRTYEQYF
TRBV4-1	-	TRBJ1-3	-	TGCGCCAGCAGCCAAGATCCCCGGGACACCATATATTTT	CASSQDPRDTIYF
TRBV5-5	TRBD1	TRBJ2-7	-	TGTGCCAGCAGCTTGGCCGGTGGGACAGGGATTTACTACGAGCAGTACTTC	CASSLAGGTGIYYEQYF
TRBV27	-	TRBJ2-1	-	TGTGCCAGCAAAGTAACCCTTAGCTCCTACAATGAGCAGTTCTTC	CASKVTLSSYNEQFF
TRBV5-1	TRBD2	TRBJ2-3	-	TGCGCCAGCAGCTTGGACCCTTTAGGGACTAGCGGGACGCAAGATACGCAGTATTTT	CASSLDPLGTSGTQDTQYF
TRBV18	-	TRBJ2-1	-	TGTGCCAGCTCACCCCCGGACAGTTACAATGAGCAGTTCTTC	CASSPPDSYNEQFF
TRBV7-9	-	TRBJ1-1	-	TGTGCCAGCAGCCATCAGGTAGACAACATGAACACTGAAGCTTTCTTT	CASSHQVDNMNTEAFF
TRBV19	-	TRBJ1-2	-	TGTGCCAGTGGAGGGCAGGGAGGAGGCTATGGCTACACCTTC	CASGGQGGGYGYTF
TRBV5-5	TRBD1	TRBJ2-6	-	TGTGCCAGCAGCACTCTACAGGGGGCTGGGGCCAACGTCCTGACTTTC	CASSTLQGAGANVLTF
TRBV24-1	-	TRBJ1-4	-	TGTGCCACCAGTGTCGGGCAGGGGACTAATGAAAAACTGTTTTTT	CATSVGQGTNEKLFF
TRBV7-9	TRBD1	TRBJ1-1	-	TGTGCCAGCAGGCGGACAGGCGAGAACACTGAAGCTTTCTTT	CASRRTGENTEAFF
TRBV10-3	-	TRBJ1-2	-	TGTGCCATCAGTGAGTCGACATCTGGGGCCAACTATGGCTACACCTTC	CAISESTSGANYGYTF
TRBV7-2	TRBD2	TRBJ2-1	-	TGTGCCAGCAGCCCGGCAGCGGGAGGGCCTTACAATGAGCAGTTCTTC	CASSPAAGGPYNEQFF
TRBV2	TRBD1	TRBJ2-6	-	TGTGCCAGCAGCGGACAGGTTTCCTCTGGGGCCAACGTCCTGACTTTC	CASSGQVSSGANVLTF
TRBV7-9	TRBD1	TRBJ1-5	-	TGTGCCAGCAGCTTACTAGGGACAGCGAACGATCAGCCCCAGCATTTT	CASSLLGTANDQPQHF
TRBV5-6	-	TRBJ2-7	-	TGTGCCAGCAGCTCGCCAACCGACAGGACGGTAGGGTACTACGAGCAGTACTTC	CASSSPTDRTVGYYEQYF
TRBV5-6	TRBD1	TRBJ1-2	-	TGTGCCAGCAGCCAACCGACAGGGGTTAATGGCTACACCTTC	CASSQPTGVNGYTF
TRBV5-1	-	TRBJ1-2	-	TGCGCCAGCAGCTTGGGGCAGGGTCGCTATGGCTACACCTTC	CASSLGQGRYGYTF
TRBV5-1	-	TRBJ1-4	-	TGCGCCAGCAGCTTCGGCAGGGTGGCTGAAAAACTGTTTTTT	CASSFGRVAEKLFF
TRBV28	-	TRBJ1-2	-	TGTGCCAGCAGGCAAGGTTTGGGCGGGGCGCGGAGCTATGGCTACACCTTC	CASRQGLGGARSYGYTF
TRBV7-3	TRBD2	TRBJ2-3	once	TGTGCCAGCAGCCCAGGACTAGCCCTTGGCACAGATACGCAGTATTTT	CASSPGLALGTDTQYF
TRBV30	-	TRBJ2-7	-	TGTGCCTGGCGTTGGGGCAGGCTCTCGGGCAACGAGCAGTACTTC	CAWRWGRLSGNEQYF
TRBV24-1	-	TRBJ1-1	-	TGTGCCACCCACCGGGCGGGTGGTACTGAAGCTTTCTTT	CATHRAGGTEAFF
TRBV3-1/TRBV3-2	-	TRBJ1-4	once	TGTGCCAGCAGCCCGAGCCTGGAGGGAAAACTGTTTTTT	CASSPSLEGKLFF
TRBV7-9	-	TRBJ1-1	few	TGTGCCAGCAGCTTAGCGCACGGGGTGGGCGGCACTGAAGCTTTCTTT	CASSLAHGVGGTEAFF
TRBV6-1	TRBD1	TRBJ2-2	-	TGTGCCAGCAGTGAATACGGGACAGGGTACACCGGGGAGCTGTTTTTT	CASSEYGTGYTGELFF
TRBV27	-	TRBJ2-1	-	TGTGCCAGCAGTCCACGACCCATTAGCGGACCCTCCGGCAATGAGCAGTTCTTC	CASSPRPISGPSGNEQFF
TRBV3-1/TRBV3-2	-	TRBJ2-7	-	TGTGCCAGCAGCCAGGGCCCCTACGAGCAGTACTTC	CASSQGPYEQYF
TRBV5-4	-	TRBJ2-2	-	TGTGCCAGCAGCCGAACGACCTCACTCTGGAGCGGGGAGCTGTTTTTT	CASSRTTSLWSGELFF
TRBV7-9	TRBD2	TRBJ2-1	-	TGTGCCAGCATCCGGGGAGCGGGAATTCAAGATGAGCAGTTCTTC	CASIRGAGIQDEQFF
TRBV7-9	-	TRBJ2-3	-	TGTGCCAGCAGCTTAGATGGCGGGCCAGATACGCAGTATTTT	CASSLDGGPDTQYF
TRBV7-8	TRBD1	TRBJ1-1	-	TGTGCCAGCAGCCCAGGGACAGTTAACACTGAAGCTTTCTTT	CASSPGTVNTEAFF
TRBV3-1/TRBV3-2	TRBD1	TRBJ2-7	-	TGTGCCAGCAGCCAAGCGAGGGCCGGGACAGAGTACTACGAGCAGTACTTC	CASSQARAGTEYYEQYF
TRBV15	TRBD1	TRBJ1-2	-	TGTGCCACCAGCAGAGTTCGACAGGGCGGCTACACCTTC	CATSRVRQGGYTF
TRBV10-2	TRBD2	TRBJ2-5	-	TGCGCCAGCAGGGAGGCGGGAGGGTCTCGGGGGACCCAGTACTTC	CASREAGGSRGTQYF
TRBV11-2	TRBD1	TRBJ2-2	-	TGTGCCAGCAGCTTAGATGGACAGGGGACCGGGGAGCTGTTTTTT	CASSLDGQGTGELFF
TRBV18	TRBD1	TRBJ1-2	-	TGTGCCAGCTCACCACCACCCCGGGCAGGGGGCTTAAAGGATGGCTACACCTTC	CASSPPPRAGGLKDGYTF
TRBV2	TRBD1	TRBJ1-6	-	TGTGCCAGCAGTCCCACTCCCCATGACAGGGTAAATTCACCCCTCCACTTT	CASSPTPHDRVNSPLHF
TRBV7-3	TRBD1	TRBJ2-3	-	TGTGCCAGCAGCGTTTTCAGGGGGAGTGGTACAGATACGCAGTATTTT	CASSVFRGSGTDTQYF
TRBV29-1	-	TRBJ1-2	-	TGCAGCGTTGAAGGGACCAGGGACTCCTATGGCTACACCTTC	CSVEGTRDSYGYTF
TRBV3-1/TRBV3-2	-	TRBJ2-3	-	TGTGCCAGCAGCCGAGTTCGGGCGGGGTCGGATACGCAGTATTTT	CASSRVRAGSDTQYF
TRBV5-1	-	TRBJ2-1	-	TGCGCCAGCAGCTCGCCCTGGGAGGCAGGGCAGTTCTTC	CASSSPWEAGQFF
TRBV9	-	TRBJ1-4	-	TGTGCCAGCAGCGGAAACAGTGCAACTAATGAAAAACTGTTTTTT	CASSGNSATNEKLFF
TRBV2	-	TRBJ2-5	-	TGTGCCAGCAGCGGACAGCTACTATTGATGGAGACCCAGTACTTC	CASSGQLLLMETQYF
TRBV29-1	TRBD1	TRBJ1-2	-	TGCAGCGTTGAAGGGTGGACAGGGAACTATGGCTACACCTTC	CSVEGWTGNYGYTF
TRBV2	-	TRBJ2-5	-	TGTGCCAGCACTTGGGACACCCAAGAGACCCAGTACTTC	CASTWDTQETQYF
TRBV12-3/TRBV12-4	TRBD1	TRBJ1-1	-	TGTGCCAGCAACCTGGACAGGGGGGCTGAAGCTTTCTTT	CASNLDRGAEAFF
TRBV18	TRBD1	TRBJ2-3	-	TGTGCCAGCTCACGGGACAGTCCTCTGACAGATACGCAGTATTTT	CASSRDSPLTDTQYF
TRBV2	TRBD1	TRBJ1-5	-	TGTGCCAGCTTGGGACAGGTGGGTCAGCCCCAGCATTTT	CASLGQVGQPQHF
TRBV5-4	TRBD1	TRBJ1-6	-	TGTGCCAGCAGCATGGGGACAGACTATAATTCACCCCTCCACTTT	CASSMGTDYNSPLHF
TRBV27	TRBD1	TRBJ1-1	-	TGTGCCAGCAGTTCAAACCCGGGACAGATAGACACTGAAGCTTTCTTT	CASSSNPGQIDTEAFF
TRBV28	TRBD2	TRBJ2-3	-	TGTGCCAGCAGACTAGGACGGGGGGTTAGCACAGATACGCAGTATTTT	CASRLGRGVSTDTQYF
TRBV11-3	-	TRBJ2-3	-	TGTGCCAGCAGCTTAGTAGAGGCCAGAAGCACAGATACGCAGTATTTT	CASSLVEARSTDTQYF
TRBV2	TRBD1	TRBJ2-1	few	TGTGCCGGGGACAGGGGACACAATGAGCAGTTCTTC	CAGDRGHNEQFF
TRBV4-2	TRBD2	TRBJ2-3	-	TGTGCCAGCAGCCAAGATGTGGCGGGAGGGAGCACAGATACGCAGTATTTT	CASSQDVAGGSTDTQYF
TRBV6-5	-	TRBJ1-1	-	TGTGCCAGCAATCGGGTAACTGAAGCTTTCTTT	CASNRVTEAFF
TRBV14	TRBD1	TRBJ1-6	-	TGTGCCAGCAGCCAATTCGGGACAGGGAATTCACCCCTCCACTTT	CASSQFGTGNSPLHF
TRBV19	TRBD2	TRBJ2-5	few	TGTGCCAGTAGTTGGGGGACTAGCGGACTCCAAGAGACCCAGTACTTC	CASSWGTSGLQETQYF
TRBV11-2	-	TRBJ1-1	-	TGTGCCAGCAGCCTAGGCGGCGGGAACACTGAAGCTTTCTTT	CASSLGGGNTEAFF